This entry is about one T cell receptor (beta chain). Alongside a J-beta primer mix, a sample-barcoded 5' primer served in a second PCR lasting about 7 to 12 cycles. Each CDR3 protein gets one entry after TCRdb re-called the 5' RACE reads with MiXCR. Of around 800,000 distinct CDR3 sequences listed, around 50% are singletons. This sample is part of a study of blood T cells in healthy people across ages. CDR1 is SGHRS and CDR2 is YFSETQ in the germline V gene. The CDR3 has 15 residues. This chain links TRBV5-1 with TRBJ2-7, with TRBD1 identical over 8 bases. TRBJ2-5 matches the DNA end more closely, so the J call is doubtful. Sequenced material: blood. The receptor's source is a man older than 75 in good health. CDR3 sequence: CASSLWGQDGETQYF. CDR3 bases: TGCGCCAGCAGCTTGTGGGGACAGGATGGAGAGACCCAGTACTTC.